The T cell receptor beta chain described here comes from a study of CXCR3-negative and CXCR3-positive naive CD8 T cells. On the study more broadly: The TRB read total, about 150 million, broke down to about 1.5 +/- 0.3 million reads per library.

A remark on this clonotype: Its antigen is not known.

The CDR3 runs to 16 residues. Germline-derived CDR1 and CDR2 are MDHEN and SYDVKM. Broader study findings: More hydrophobic TRB CDR3s occurred in CXCR3-positive than in CXCR3-negative naive cells.

The authors prepared UMI-labeled TRB cDNA libraries by 5' RACE. No DNA is given; TCRdb re-called the 5' RACE reads and lists each CDR3 protein once. Its table lists 150,000 to 180,000 distinct CDR3 sequences. The chain employs TRBV28 and TRBJ2-7; TCRdb's assignment of TRBD2 cannot be checked, as there is no DNA. This receptor was identified in a human donor in good health. Some clones in this sample may be carry-over from other donors' samples. Material for sequencing was naive CXCR3+ CD8+ T cells from blood. The subset denotes: CD45RO-CCR7+CD27+CD95- naive CD8+ T cells expressing CXCR3 (TNR3+). The CDR3 sequence is CASRLAGDTFGDEQYF.